This T cell receptor beta chain comes out of a study of blood T cell repertoires in COVID-19. In the study overall: COVID-19 samples collected from the United States, Italy and Spain covered acute and convalescent phases. T cells, B-cell-depleted T cells, or PBMCs supplied cDNA or gDNA.

Method: immunoSEQ multiplex PCR; TCRdb's copy keeps in-frame clones and lacks some. In the table there are about 210,000 clones, 82% of which are singletons. This CDR3 has 16 amino acids. The V end lost 1 base, the J end lost 2 bases, and 12 bases lay between the germline ends. Germline lookup yields CDR1 KGHSH and CDR2 LQKENI. This chain uses TRBV18 with TRBJ1-3; D may be TRBD1 (5 bases). The material sequenced was peripheral blood. This clonotype originated in a woman aged 70 to 79 with COVID-19, enrolled during active disease. The chain's CDR3 is CASSPQSLGAGNTIYF. CDR3 nucleotides: TGTGCCAGCTCACCACAGTCCTTAGGGGCTGGAAACACCATATATTTT.